The 6 T cell receptor beta chains in this list originate from one sample, sequenced in a study of blood T cell repertoires in COVID-19. The repertoire was sequenced with immunoSEQ multiplex PCR; TCRdb's copy has only in-frame clones and lacks some. The profile shows around 150,000 clones, about four fifths of them singletons. The sample comprised PBMCs or T cells enriched from blood (not recorded which). These receptors originate from a woman aged 60-75 years who had recovered from COVID-19.

This chain links TRBV12-5 with TRBJ1-6; 9 positions agree with TRBD1. Trimming removed 1 base from V and 10 bases from J; junction bases left unmatched: 2. Germline values: CDR1 LGHNT, CDR2 FRNRAP. The CDR3 extends over 14 amino acids. CDR3 residues: CASGLGTGASPLHF. DNA for the CDR3: TGTGCTAGTGGTTTGGGGACAGGGGCGTCACCCCTCCACTTT.

The chain uses TRBV7-2 and TRBJ2-7, with a possible D match to TRBD2 (5 bases). The CDR3 extends over 11 amino acids. Deletions cut 5 bases from V and 4 bases from J, with 6 bases between. In germline, CDR1 is SGHTA, CDR2 FQGNSA. CDR3 residues: CASSPGYEQYF. CDR3 bases: TGTGCCAGCAGCCCGGGGTACGAGCAGTACTTC.

The chain links TRBV5-5 to TRBJ1-1; D remains ambiguous. V was pared by 0 bases and J by 9 bases, with 12 bases between. The germline gives CDR1 SGHKS, CDR2 YYEKEE (reference sequence). CDR3 length equals 13 residues. The DNA of the CDR3 is TGTGCCAGCAGCTTGGCTAGCGGAGGGCAAGCTTTCTTT. Translation gives CASSLASGGQAFF.

CDR3: CASSQDGRATEAFF. DNA of the CDR3: TGTGCCAGCAGCCAAGATGGCAGGGCCACTGAAGCTTTCTTT. The rearrangement uses TRBV3-1 (or the pseudogene TRBV3-2) and TRBJ1-1; maybe TRBD1 (5 bases). V gave up 0 bases and J gave up 4 bases, with 9 bases separating them. Germline V lookup: CDR1 LGHDT, CDR2 YNNKEL (reference sequence). This CDR3 has 14 amino acids.

The sample holds a few counts of this clone. In DNA, the CDR3 is TGTGCCAGCAGCTCAAGGGGCAGGGCCGAGCAGTACTTC. It codes for CASSSRGRAEQYF. The rearrangement joins TRBV7-2 to TRBJ2-7, with D tentatively TRBD1 (5 bases). Germline assignment: CDR1 SGHTA and CDR2 FQGNSA. With 4 bases removed from V and 6 bases from J, the gap between germline ends came to 13 bases. The CDR3 is made up of 13 amino acids.

This clone occurred once. V and J are TRBV2 and TRBJ1-1, with D perhaps TRBD1 (6 bases). Trimming shortened V by 6 bases and J by 1 base, and 15 bases separated the two germline ends. Per germline, CDR1 SNHLY and CDR2 FYNNEI. The CDR3 contains 15 residues. The CDR3 is CASRGTGNGNTEAFF. DNA for the CDR3: TGTGCCAGCAGGGGTACAGGGAATGGGAACACTGAAGCTTTCTTT.